This T cell receptor beta chain was profiled in a study of blood T cell repertoires in COVID-19 (dated by TCRdb to the early 2020s). Describing the broader study: Collaborator samples came from the United States, Italy and Spain and covered acute and convalescent phases of COVID-19. Deeply sampled blood TCRbeta repertoires from subjects exposed to, actively infected with, or recovered from COVID-19 were included in the dataset. Nearly every sample came with metadata listing a de-identified subject ID, COVID-19 status, age in years and sex. HLA class I and class II types, where available, came from metadata supplied by the sample provider rather than from assay-based typing. Samples came from the ongoing ImmuneRACE study (first 160 participants) plus 1,254 subjects from 6 global collaborators. The repertoires were released in a freely available public database meant as a resource for research on the immune response to SARS-CoV-2. The prospective study material was composed of cDNA or gDNA derived from T cells, B-cell-depleted T cells, or PBMCs. Overall results and qualifications from the work: The amount of clinical and demographic metadata varied by source and participant and was provided uncurated.

TCRbeta CDR3 regions were amplified from genomic DNA using the immunoSEQ Assay, a bias-controlled multiplex PCR. In the source study's methods: The number of nucleated cells in each sample was estimated by amplification of reference gene primers within the assay. Sequence reads were collapsed and filtered to measure the absolute abundance of every unique TCRbeta CDR3 rearrangement. For each sample, productive Simpson clonality was calculated as the square root of Simpson's diversity index across productive rearrangements. TCRdb limited this immuneACCESS table to in-frame rearrangements with V and J called. A share of clones is missing; checked studies link under half to unresolved V genes, and the rest is unexplained. That table furnishes V, J and clone size, whereas the DNA furnished D and trimming. The table for this sample lists fewer than 450,000 clones; about 92% of them were counted only once. The ten largest clones take up around 0.6% of the sample.

For this clone: The clone's antigen remains unknown. No much larger clone exists at a distance of one base, and base qualities are not known.

The germline V gene provides CDR1 MNHEY and CDR2 SVGAGI. Measured from the cysteine to the phenylalanine, the CDR3 is 14 residues long. Just CDR3 DNA is preserved here, 42 bases in frame from base 1. V loses 6 bases at its end and J loses 8 bases; junction bases beyond the gene matches: 7. In the prospective study, participants were roughly 18 to 100 years old, resided in 25 or so geographic areas of the United States, and were enrolled through a virtual design. Cohort assignment in the prospective study relied on participant-reported clinical history from a screening survey and a study questionnaire. ImmuneRACE Cohort 3 recovered participants were defined by two consecutive negative NP/OP PCR tests, healthcare professional clearance, or symptom resolution. Each participant in the prospective study had whole blood, serum and a nasopharyngeal or oropharyngeal swab collected by mobile phlebotomists. Additional blood draws and questionnaires over an approximately 2-month period could optionally be provided by prospective study participants. Blood samples from the prospective study were shipped frozen or at room temperature prior to DNA extraction.

The V gene is TRBV6-5 and the J gene is TRBJ2-3; TRBD2 fits 11 bases in the junction. The sample consisted of PBMCs or T cells enriched from blood (not recorded which). The clonotype was recovered from a man in his late teens or twenties who had recovered from COVID-19. The CDR3 region reads CASRSSGGAGTQYF. The nucleotides read TGTGCCAGCAGAAGTAGCGGGGGGGCTGGTACGCAGTATTTT.